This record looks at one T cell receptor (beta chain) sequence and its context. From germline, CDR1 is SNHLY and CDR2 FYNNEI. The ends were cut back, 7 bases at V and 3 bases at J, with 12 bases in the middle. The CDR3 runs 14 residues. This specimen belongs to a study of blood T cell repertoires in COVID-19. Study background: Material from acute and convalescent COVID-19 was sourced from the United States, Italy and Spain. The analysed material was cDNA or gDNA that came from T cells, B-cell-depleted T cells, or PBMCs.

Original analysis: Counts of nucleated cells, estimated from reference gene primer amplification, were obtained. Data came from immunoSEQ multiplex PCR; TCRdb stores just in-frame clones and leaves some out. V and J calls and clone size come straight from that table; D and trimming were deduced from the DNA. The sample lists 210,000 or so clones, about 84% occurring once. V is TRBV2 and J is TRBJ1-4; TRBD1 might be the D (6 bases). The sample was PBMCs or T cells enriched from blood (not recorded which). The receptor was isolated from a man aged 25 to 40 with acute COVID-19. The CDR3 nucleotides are TGTGCCAGCAAGTGGGGGCCATCTAATGAAAAACTGTTTTTT. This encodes CASKWGPSNEKLFF.